This TCR beta chain derives from a study of naive and memory T cell subsets. Findings and limits, study-wide: The RNA method is potentially sensitive to activation and differentiation changes.

Amplification of ligated cDNA took four PCR rounds with SP2 and nested alpha and beta constant primers. Blood and skin TCR RNA was reverse transcribed with alpha and beta constant primers. Each CDR3 protein is one row after TCRdb ran MiXCR on the 5' RACE reads. The sample has around 56,000 distinct CDR3 sequences, 7.6% seen once. A UMI-containing oligonucleotide was joined by 3' ligation to the TCR cDNA template. Whole-blood samples were roughly 2.7 ml of peripheral blood from healthy adult volunteers. Germline V gene sequence: CDR1 SQVTM, CDR2 ANQGSEA. This CDR3 has 10 residues. The V end lost 4 bases, the J end lost 7 bases, and 7 bases lay between the germline ends. The table lists this clonotype with a few counts. Its antigen is as yet unknown.

The TCR was taken from a female donor in good health. This chain links TRBV29-1 with TRBJ1-1; no firm D call. CDR3 protein: CSVAGGEAFF. The CDR3 region has the DNA TGCAGCGTTGCCGGCGGTGAAGCTTTCTTT.